The 14 T cell receptor beta chains below all came from one sample that was sequenced in a study of somatic mutations in cytotoxic T cells in rheumatoid arthritis. Profiled with immunoSEQ multiplex PCR; TCRdb holds only in-frame clones, not every one. Of 9,000 to 15,000 clones in the sample, just under 75% were seen once. Sequencing input: CD8+ T cells sorted from blood. The receptors originated from a middle-aged woman in good health.

The chain links TRBV19 to TRBJ1-2, with TRBD1 identical over 10 bases. Germline V gene lookup returns CDR1 LNHDA and CDR2 SQIVND (reference sequence). V shed 4 bases, J shed 8 bases, and the junction held 7 bases outside the gene matches. There are 14 residues in the CDR3. CDR3 amino acids: CASSTGTGVWGYTF. As DNA, the CDR3 is TGTGCCAGTAGTACCGGGACAGGGGTTTGGGGCTACACCTTC.

V and J are TRBV19 and TRBJ2-5; the D gene is possibly TRBD1 (7 bases). Germline values: CDR1 LNHDA, CDR2 SQIVND (reference sequence). Trimming removed 6 bases at V and 4 bases at J, with 12 bases between. CDR3 length equals 13 residues. The CDR3 DNA reads TGTGCCAGTAGCACCCAGGGGGGAGAGACCCAGTACTTC. It specifies CASSTQGGETQYF.

In DNA, the CDR3 is TGTGCCAGCAGTCCACGGACAGGGAGGACCGGGGAGCTGTTTTTT. Amino acid sequence: CASSPRTGRTGELFF. This chain uses TRBV28 with TRBJ2-2; 8 nucleotides line up with TRBD1. The CDR3 loop spans 15 amino acids. The trim removed 5 bases at V and 5 bases at J, leaving 7 bases unmatched. Germline V CDR1 and CDR2: MDHEN, SYDVKM.

V and J are TRBV19 and TRBJ2-1; TRBD2 agrees at 12 bases. Germline V gives CDR1 LNHDA, CDR2 SQIVND (reference sequence). Germline trimming cut 4 bases from V and 5 bases from J; bases unmatched to any gene: 9. The CDR3 sequence is 17 residues long. The CDR3, as DNA: TGTGCCAGTAGTACCGACGTAGGACTAGCGGGGAACAATGAGCAGTTCTTC. The encoded protein is CASSTDVGLAGNNEQFF.

J is TRBJ1-6 and V is TRBV6-1; D not certain. Germline V CDR1 and CDR2: MNHNS, SASEGT. The CDR3 is made up of 12 amino acids. Trimming removed 2 bases at V and 13 bases at J, with 9 bases between. CDR3 bases: TGTGCCAGCAGTGAATCCGGTATCCCCCTCCACTTT. The encoded protein is CASSESGIPLHF.

CDR3 DNA sequence: TGTGCCAGCACCCCGGGACTAGCGGGAGGTTTCAATGAGCAGTTCTTC. Protein product: CASTPGLAGGFNEQFF. V usage is TRBV6-6 and J usage is TRBJ2-1; TRBD2 agrees at 15 bases. V shed 7 bases, J shed 6 bases, and the junction held 7 bases outside the gene matches. CDR3 length: 16 amino acids. Germline loops: CDR1 MNHNY, CDR2 SVGAGI (reference sequence).

The V and J genes are TRBV16 and TRBJ1-4; D is undetermined. The CDR3 length is 15 residues. Germline CDR1 and CDR2: KGHSY and FQNENV. With 0 bases removed from V and 8 bases from J, the gap between germline ends came to 13 bases. DNA for the CDR3: TGTGCCAGCAGCCAATCCCCTGGACCCGGAGAAAAACTGTTTTTT. Encoded protein: CASSQSPGPGEKLFF.

The gene calls are TRBV27 and TRBJ2-7; D perhaps matches TRBD1 (6 bases). V lost 6 bases, J lost 5 bases, and 17 bases lay in between. CDR1 is MNHEY, CDR2 SMNVEV, per germline (reference sequence). The CDR3 loop spans 14 amino acids. The CDR3 coding sequence is TGTGCCAGCAGGACGGGACAAGGGCCTGACGAGCAGTACTTC. It yields the protein CASRTGQGPDEQYF.

V is TRBV2 and J is TRBJ2-2; TRBD2 is a possible D gene (6 bases). Trimming shortened V by 8 bases and J by 1 base, and 11 bases separated the two germline ends. CDR3 length: 14 amino acids. Germline V lookup: CDR1 SNHLY, CDR2 FYNNEI. Here the CDR3 DNA reads TGTGCCAGCGGGGGACTGATGAACACCGGGGAGCTGTTTTTT. This codes for CASGGLMNTGELFF.

The chain recombines TRBV5-6 with TRBJ2-5; 8 bases agree with TRBD1. The CDR3 spans 14 residues. CDR1 is SGHDT and CDR2 is YYEEEE in the germline V gene. J gave up 6 bases and V 4 bases, and 8 bases lay outside the gene matches. The CDR3 region has the DNA TGTGCCAGCAGCCCGGGACAGGATATGAAGACCCAGTACTTC. Its translation: CASSPGQDMKTQYF.

The J gene is TRBJ2-7, the V gene TRBV5-8, with a weak D call TRBD1 (6 bases). There are 14 residues in the CDR3. The germline gives CDR1 SGHTS, CDR2 YDEGEE. The V and J ends lost 7 bases and 4 bases respectively, with 18 bases between them. CDR3: CASGPKTGLYEQYF. The CDR3 DNA is TGTGCCAGCGGCCCGAAAACAGGGTTGTACGAGCAGTACTTC. The full variable domain, with the rest looked up from reference TRBV5-8 and TRBJ2-7, is EAGVTQSPTHLIKTRGQQATLRCSPISGHTSVYWYQQALGLGLQFLLWYDEGEERNRGNFPPRFSGRQFPNYSSELNVNALELEDSALYLCASGPKTGLYEQYFGPGTRLTVT.

The chain joins TRBV7-8 to TRBJ2-1; D could derive from TRBD1 or TRBD2 (6 bases each). V gave up 5 bases and J gave up 1 base, with 15 bases separating them. Germline V lookup: CDR1 SGHVS, CDR2 FQNEAQ. The CDR3 spans 16 residues. CDR3 sequence reads: CASSPPGGGSYNEQFF. CDR3 nucleotides: TGTGCCAGCAGCCCTCCCGGGGGCGGGTCCTACAATGAGCAGTTCTTC.

This chain connects TRBV11-2 to TRBJ2-5, with D unclear. The germline V gene has CDR1 SGHAT and CDR2 FQNNGV. V lost 3 bases and J 4 bases, leaving 15 bases between the germline ends. The length of the CDR3 is 15 residues. DNA for the CDR3: TGTGCCAGCAGCTTTTTTTTGGGGAATTCAGAGACCCAGTACTTC. It encodes CASSFFLGNSETQYF.

This rearrangement joins TRBV2 to TRBJ1-5, with no clear D. The V end was cut by 3 bases, the J end by 3 bases, with 15 bases between. Per germline, CDR1 SNHLY and CDR2 FYNNEI. This CDR3 comprises 16 residues. This CDR3 reads CASSELIGPYNQPQHF. The CDR3 DNA reads as TGTGCCAGCAGTGAGTTGATAGGGCCCTACAATCAGCCCCAGCATTTT. Variable domain in full (rest from reference TRBV2 and TRBJ1-5): EPEVTQTPSHQVTQMGQEVILRCVPISNHLYFYWYRQILGQKVEFLVSFYNNEISEKSEIFDDQFSVERPDGSNFTLKIRSTKLEDSAMYFCASSELIGPYNQPQHFGDGTRLSIL.